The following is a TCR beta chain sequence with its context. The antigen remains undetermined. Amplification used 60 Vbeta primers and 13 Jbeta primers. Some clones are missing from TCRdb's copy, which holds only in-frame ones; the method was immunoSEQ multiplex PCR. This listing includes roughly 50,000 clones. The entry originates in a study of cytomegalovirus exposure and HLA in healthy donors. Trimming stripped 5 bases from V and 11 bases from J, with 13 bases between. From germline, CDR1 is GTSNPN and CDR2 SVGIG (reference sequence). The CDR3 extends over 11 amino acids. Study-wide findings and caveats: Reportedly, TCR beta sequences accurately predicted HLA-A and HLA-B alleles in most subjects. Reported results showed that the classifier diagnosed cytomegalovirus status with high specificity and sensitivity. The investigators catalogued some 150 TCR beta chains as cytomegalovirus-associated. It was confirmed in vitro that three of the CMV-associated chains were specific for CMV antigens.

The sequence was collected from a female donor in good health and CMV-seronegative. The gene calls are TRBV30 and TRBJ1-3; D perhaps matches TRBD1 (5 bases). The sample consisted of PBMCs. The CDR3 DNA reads TGTGCCTGGTCCGCCGGGGGTTCCATATATTTT. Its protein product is CAWSAGGSIYF.